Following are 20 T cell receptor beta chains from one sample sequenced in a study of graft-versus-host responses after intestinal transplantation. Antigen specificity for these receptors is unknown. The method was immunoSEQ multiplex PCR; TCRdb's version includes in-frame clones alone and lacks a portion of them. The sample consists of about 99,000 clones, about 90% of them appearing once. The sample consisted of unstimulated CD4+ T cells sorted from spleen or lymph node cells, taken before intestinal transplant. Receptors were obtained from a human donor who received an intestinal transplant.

CDR3 sequence: CASGLSVVSEQFF. The CDR3, as DNA: TGTGCTAGTGGTTTGAGCGTAGTCTCTGAGCAGTTCTTC. This chain joins TRBV12-5 and TRBJ2-1, with no clear D. Germline V CDR1 and CDR2: LGHNT, FRNRAP. CDR3 size: 13 residues. Trimming shortened V by 2 bases and J by 9 bases, and 11 bases separated the two germline ends.

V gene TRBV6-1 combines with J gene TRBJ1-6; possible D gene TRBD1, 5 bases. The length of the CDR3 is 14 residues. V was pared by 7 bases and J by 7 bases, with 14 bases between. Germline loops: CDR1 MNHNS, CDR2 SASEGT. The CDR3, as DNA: TGTGCCAGCAACTCGGGGACGGAAAATTCACCCCTCCACTTT. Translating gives CASNSGTENSPLHF.

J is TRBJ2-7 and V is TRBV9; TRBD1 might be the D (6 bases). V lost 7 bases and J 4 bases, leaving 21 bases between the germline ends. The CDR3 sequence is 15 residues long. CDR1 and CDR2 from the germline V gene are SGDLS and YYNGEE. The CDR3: CASAFRRQGKYEQYF. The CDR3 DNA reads TGTGCCAGCGCTTTCCGGAGGCAGGGGAAATACGAGCAGTACTTC.

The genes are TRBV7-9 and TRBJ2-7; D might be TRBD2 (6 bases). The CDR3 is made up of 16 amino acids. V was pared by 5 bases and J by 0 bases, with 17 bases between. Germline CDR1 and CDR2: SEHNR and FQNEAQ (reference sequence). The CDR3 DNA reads TGTGCCAGCAGCCCAGGACTACGGCTTAGCTCCTACGAGCAGTACTTC. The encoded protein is CASSPGLRLSSYEQYF.

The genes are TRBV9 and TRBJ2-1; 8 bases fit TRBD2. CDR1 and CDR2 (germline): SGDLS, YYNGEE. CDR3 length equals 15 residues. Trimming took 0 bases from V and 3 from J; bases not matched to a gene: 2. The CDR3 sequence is CASSVDSGIYNEQFF. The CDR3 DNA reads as TGTGCCAGCAGCGTAGATAGCGGGATCTACAATGAGCAGTTCTTC.

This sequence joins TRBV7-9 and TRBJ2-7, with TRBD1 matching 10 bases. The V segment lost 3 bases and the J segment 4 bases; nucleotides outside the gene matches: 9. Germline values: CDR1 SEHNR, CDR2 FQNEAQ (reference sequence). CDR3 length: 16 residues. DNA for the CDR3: TGTGCCAGCAGCTTCTCCACCCCGGGACAGGGGTACGAGCAGTACTTC. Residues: CASSFSTPGQGYEQYF.

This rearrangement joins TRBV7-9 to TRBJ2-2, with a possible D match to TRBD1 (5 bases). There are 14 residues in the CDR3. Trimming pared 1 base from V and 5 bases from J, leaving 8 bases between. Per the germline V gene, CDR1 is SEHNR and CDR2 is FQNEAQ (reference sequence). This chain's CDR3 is CASSLGGTTGELFF. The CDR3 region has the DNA TGTGCCAGCAGCTTAGGGGGCACGACCGGGGAGCTGTTTTTT. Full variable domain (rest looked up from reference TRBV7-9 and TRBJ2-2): DTGVSQNPRHKITKRGQNVTFRCDPISEHNRLYWYRQTLGQGPEFLTYFQNEAQLEKSRLLSDRFSAERPKGSFSTLEIQRTEQGDSAMYLCASSLGGTTGELFFGEGSRLTVL.

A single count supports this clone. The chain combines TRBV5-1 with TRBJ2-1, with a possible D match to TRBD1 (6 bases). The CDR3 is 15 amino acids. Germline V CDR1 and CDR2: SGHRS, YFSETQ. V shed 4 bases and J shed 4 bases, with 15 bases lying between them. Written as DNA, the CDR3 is TGCGCCAGCAGCCCGGTGGACAGCGTTTACAATGAGCAGTTCTTC. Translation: CASSPVDSVYNEQFF.

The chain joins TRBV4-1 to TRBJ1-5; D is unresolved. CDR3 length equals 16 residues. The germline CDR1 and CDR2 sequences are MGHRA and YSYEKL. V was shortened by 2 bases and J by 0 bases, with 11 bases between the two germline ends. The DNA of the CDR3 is TGCGCCAGCAGCCAAAATAGGGTTGGTAGCAATCAGCCCCAGCATTTT. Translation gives CASSQNRVGSNQPQHF.

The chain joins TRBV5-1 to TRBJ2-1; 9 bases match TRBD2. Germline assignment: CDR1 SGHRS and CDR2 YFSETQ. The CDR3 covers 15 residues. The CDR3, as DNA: TGCGTCAATACGGGTCTTAGCGGGAGTAGCAATGAGCAGTTCTTC. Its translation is CVNTGLSGSSNEQFF.

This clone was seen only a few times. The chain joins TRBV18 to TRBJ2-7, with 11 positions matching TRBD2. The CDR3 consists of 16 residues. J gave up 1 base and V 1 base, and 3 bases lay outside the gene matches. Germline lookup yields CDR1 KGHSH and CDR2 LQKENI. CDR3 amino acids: CASSPRLAGGSYEQYF. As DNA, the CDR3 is TGTGCCAGCTCACCACGGCTAGCGGGAGGTTCCTACGAGCAGTACTTC.

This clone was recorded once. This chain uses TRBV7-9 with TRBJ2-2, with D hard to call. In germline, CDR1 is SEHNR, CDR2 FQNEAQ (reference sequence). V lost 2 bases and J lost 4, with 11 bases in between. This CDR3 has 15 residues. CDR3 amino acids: CASSLPSAPTGELFF. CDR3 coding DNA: TGTGCCAGCAGCTTACCCTCCGCTCCCACCGGGGAGCTGTTTTTT.

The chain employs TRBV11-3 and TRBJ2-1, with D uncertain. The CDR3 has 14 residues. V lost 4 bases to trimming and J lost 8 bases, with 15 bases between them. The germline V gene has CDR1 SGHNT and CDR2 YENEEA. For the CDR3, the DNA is TGTGCCAGCAGCTCCAGCCGGGCAAGCGATGAGCAGTTCTTC. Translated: CASSSSRASDEQFF.

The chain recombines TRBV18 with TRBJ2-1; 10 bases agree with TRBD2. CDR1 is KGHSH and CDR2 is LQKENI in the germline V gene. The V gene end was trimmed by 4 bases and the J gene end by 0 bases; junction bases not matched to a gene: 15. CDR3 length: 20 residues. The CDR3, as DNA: TGTGCCAGCTCACTCGGGGTAGCGGGAGGCCTGATTAGCTCCTACAATGAGCAGTTCTTC. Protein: CASSLGVAGGLISSYNEQFF.

The CDR3 coding sequence is TGTGCCAGCAGTTTTACAGACACTAGCACAGATACGCAGTATTTT. Its protein is CASSFTDTSTDTQYF. J is TRBJ2-3 and V is TRBV27; D not certain. The CDR3 consists of 15 residues. The V end was cut by 3 bases, the J end by 0 bases, with 10 bases between. Germline CDR1 MNHEY, CDR2 SMNVEV (reference sequence).

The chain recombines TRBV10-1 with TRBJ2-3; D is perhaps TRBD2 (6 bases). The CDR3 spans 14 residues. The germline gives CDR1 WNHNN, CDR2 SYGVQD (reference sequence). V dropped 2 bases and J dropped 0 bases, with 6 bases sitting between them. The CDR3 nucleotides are TGCGCCAGCAGTGAGGGACTAAGCACAGATACGCAGTATTTT. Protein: CASSEGLSTDTQYF.

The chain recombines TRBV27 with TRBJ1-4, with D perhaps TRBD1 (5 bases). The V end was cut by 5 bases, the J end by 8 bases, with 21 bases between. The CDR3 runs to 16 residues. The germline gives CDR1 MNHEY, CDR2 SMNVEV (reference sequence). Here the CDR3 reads CASSTYQMRGGEKLFF. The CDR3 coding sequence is TGTGCCAGCAGTACCTATCAGATGAGGGGTGGGGAAAAACTGTTTTTT. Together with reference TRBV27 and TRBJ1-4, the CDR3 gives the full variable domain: EAQVTQNPRYLITVTGKKLTVTCSQNMNHEYMSWYRQDPGLGLRQIYYSMNVEVTDKGDVPEGYKVSRKEKRNFPLILESPSPNQTSLYFCASSTYQMRGGEKLFFGSGTQLSVL.

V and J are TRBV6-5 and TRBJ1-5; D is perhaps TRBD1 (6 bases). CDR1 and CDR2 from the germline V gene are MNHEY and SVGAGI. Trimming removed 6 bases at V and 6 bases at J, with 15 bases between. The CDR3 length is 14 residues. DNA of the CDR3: TGTGCCAGCAGCCCTAACAGGGAGGCTCAGCCCCAGCATTTT. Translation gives CASSPNREAQPQHF.

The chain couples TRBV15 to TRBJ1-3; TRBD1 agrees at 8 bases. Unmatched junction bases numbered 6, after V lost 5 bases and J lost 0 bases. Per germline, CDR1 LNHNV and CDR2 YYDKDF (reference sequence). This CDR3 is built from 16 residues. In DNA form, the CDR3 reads TGTGCCACCAGCTTCCGACAGGGGAGCTCTGGAAACACCATATATTTT. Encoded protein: CATSFRQGSSGNTIYF. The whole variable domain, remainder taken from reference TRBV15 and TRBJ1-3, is DAMVIQNPRYQVTQFGKPVTLSCSQTLNHNVMYWYQQKSSQAPKLLFHYYDKDFNNEADTPDNFQSRRPNTSFCFLDIRSPGLGDTAMYLCATSFRQGSSGNTIYFGEGSWLTVV.

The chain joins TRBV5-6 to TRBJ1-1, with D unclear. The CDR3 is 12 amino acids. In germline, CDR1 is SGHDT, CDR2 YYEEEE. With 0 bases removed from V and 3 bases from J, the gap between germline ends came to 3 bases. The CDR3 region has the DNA TGTGCCAGCAGCTTGGGACACACTGAAGCTTTCTTT. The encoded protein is CASSLGHTEAFF.